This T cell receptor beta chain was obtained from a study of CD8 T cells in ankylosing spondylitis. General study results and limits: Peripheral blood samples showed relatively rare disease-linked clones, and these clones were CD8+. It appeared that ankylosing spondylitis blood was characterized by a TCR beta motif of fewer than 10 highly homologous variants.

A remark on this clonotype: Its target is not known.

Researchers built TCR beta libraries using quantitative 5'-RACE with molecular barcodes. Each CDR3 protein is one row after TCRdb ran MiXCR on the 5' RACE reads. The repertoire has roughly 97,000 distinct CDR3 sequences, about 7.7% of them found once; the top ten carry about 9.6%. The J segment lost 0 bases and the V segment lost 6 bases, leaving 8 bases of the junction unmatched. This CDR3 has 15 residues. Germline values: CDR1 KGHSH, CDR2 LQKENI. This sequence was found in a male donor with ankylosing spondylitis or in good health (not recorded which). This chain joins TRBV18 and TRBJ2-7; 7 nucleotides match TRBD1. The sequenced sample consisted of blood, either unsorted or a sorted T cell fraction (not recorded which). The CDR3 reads CASSAKTGSSYEQYF. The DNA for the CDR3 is TGTGCCAGCTCGGCGAAGACAGGGTCCTCCTACGAGCAGTACTTC.